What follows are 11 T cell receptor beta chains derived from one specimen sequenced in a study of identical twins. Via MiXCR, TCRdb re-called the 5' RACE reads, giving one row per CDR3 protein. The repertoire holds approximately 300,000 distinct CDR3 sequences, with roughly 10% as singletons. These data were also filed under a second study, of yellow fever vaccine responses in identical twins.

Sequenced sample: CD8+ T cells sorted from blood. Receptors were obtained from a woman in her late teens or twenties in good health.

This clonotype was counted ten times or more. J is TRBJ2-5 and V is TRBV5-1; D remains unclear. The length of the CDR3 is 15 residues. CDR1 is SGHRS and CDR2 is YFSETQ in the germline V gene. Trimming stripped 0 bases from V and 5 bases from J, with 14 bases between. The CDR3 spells CASSLESGAVETQYF. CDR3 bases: TGCGCCAGCAGCTTGGAATCAGGAGCCGTGGAGACCCAGTACTTC.

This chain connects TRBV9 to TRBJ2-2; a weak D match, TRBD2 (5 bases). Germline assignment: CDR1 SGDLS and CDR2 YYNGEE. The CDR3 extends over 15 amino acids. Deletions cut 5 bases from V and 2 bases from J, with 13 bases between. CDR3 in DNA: TGTGCCAGCAGTGAACTAGGGCAAAACACCGGGGAGCTGTTTTTT. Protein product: CASSELGQNTGELFF.

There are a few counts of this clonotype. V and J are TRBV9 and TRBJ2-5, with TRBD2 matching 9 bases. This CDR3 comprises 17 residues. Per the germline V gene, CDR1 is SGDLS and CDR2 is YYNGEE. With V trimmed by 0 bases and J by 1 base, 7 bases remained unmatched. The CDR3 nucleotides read TGTGCCAGCAGCGTAGGGTTAGCGGGGGCTTTCCAAGAGACCCAGTACTTC. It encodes CASSVGLAGAFQETQYF.

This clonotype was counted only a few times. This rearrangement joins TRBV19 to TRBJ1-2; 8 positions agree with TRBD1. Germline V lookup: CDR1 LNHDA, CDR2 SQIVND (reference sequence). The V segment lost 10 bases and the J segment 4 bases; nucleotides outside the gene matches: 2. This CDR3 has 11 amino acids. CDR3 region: CATGQGYGYTF. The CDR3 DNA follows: TGTGCCACAGGACAGGGCTATGGCTACACCTTC.

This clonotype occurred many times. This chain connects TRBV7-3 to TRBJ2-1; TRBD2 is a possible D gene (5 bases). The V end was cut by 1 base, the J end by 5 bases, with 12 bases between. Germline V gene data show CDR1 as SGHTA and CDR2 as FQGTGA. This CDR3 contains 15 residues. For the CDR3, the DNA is TGTGCCAGCAGCTTAATCGGGGTTGGGCACAATGAGCAGTTCTTC. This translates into CASSLIGVGHNEQFF.

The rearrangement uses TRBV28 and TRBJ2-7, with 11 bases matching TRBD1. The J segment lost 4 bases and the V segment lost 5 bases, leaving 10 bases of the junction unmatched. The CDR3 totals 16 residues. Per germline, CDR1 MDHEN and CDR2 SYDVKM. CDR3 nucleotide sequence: TGTGCCAGCAGTCAACCATGGGACAGGGGGATGTACGAGCAGTACTTC. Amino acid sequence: CASSQPWDRGMYEQYF.

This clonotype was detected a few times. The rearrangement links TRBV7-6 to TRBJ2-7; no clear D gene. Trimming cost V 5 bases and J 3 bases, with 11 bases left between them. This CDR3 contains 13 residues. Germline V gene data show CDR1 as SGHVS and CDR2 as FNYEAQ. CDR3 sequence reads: CASSPTTYYEQYF. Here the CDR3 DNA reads TGTGCCAGCAGCCCTACTACCTACTACGAGCAGTACTTC.

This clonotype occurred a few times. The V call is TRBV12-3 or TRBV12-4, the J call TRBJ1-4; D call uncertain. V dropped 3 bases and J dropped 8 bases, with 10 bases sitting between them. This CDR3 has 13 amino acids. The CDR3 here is CASSFKPGEKLFF. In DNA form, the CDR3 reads TGTGCCAGCAGTTTCAAGCCCGGGGAAAAACTGTTTTTT.

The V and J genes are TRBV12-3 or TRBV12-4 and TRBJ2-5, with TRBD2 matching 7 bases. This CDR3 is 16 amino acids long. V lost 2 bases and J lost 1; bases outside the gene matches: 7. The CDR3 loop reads CASSLSAGRFQETQYF. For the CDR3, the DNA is TGTGCCAGCAGTTTATCAGCGGGGAGGTTCCAAGAGACCCAGTACTTC.

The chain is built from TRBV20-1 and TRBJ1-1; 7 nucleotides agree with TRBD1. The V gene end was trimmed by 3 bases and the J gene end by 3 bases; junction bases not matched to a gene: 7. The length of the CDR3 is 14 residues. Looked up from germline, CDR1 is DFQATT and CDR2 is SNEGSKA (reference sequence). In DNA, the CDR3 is TGCAGTGCTAGGGCCCGGGACAGCTACACTGAAGCTTTCTTT. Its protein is CSARARDSYTEAFF.

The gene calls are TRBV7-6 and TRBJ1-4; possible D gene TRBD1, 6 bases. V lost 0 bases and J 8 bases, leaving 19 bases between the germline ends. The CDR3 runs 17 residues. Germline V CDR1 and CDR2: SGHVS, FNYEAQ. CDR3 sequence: CASSLASVGARGEKLFF. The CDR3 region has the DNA TGTGCCAGCAGCTTAGCGTCGGTTGGCGCAAGGGGGGAAAAACTGTTTTTT.